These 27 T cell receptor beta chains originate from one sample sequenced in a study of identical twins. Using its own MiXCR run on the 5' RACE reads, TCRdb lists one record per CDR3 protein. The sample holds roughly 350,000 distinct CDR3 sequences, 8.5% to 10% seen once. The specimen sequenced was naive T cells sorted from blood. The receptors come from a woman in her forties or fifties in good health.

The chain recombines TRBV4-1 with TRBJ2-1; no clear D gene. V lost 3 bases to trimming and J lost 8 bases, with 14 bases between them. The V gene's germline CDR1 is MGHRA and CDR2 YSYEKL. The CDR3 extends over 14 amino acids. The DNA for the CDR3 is TGCGCCAGCAGCCACCCGCGGTCAAGCGATGAGCAGTTCTTC. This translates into CASSHPRSSDEQFF.

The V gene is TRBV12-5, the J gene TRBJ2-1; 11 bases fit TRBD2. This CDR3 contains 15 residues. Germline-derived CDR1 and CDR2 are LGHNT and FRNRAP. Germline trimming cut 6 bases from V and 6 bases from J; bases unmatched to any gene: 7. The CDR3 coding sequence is TGTGCTAGTGGACCCGGGACTAGCGGAGTCAATGAGCAGTTCTTC. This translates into CASGPGTSGVNEQFF.

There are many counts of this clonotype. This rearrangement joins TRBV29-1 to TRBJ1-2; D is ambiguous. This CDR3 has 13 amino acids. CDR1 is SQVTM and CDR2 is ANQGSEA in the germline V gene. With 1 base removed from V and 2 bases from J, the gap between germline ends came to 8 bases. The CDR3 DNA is TGCAGCGTTGAAGGGGGATTGAACTATGGCTACACCTTC. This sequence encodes CSVEGGLNYGYTF.

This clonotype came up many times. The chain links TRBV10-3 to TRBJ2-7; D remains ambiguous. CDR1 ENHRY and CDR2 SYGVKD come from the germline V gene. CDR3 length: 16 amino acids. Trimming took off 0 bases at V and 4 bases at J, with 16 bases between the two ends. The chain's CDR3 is CAISESSPYSSYEQYV. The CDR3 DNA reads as TGTGCCATCAGTGAGTCGTCGCCCTACAGCTCTTACGAGCAGTACGTC.

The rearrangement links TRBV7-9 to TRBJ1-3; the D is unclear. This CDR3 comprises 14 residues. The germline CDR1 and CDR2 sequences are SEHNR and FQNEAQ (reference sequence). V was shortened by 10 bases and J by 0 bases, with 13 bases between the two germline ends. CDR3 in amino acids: CAIEGVNSGNTIYF. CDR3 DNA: TGTGCCATTGAGGGCGTTAACTCTGGAAACACCATATATTTT.

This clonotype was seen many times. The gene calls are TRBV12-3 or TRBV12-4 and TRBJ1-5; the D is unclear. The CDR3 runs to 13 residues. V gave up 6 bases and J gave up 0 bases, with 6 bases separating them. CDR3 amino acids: CASRVDSNQPQHF. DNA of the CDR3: TGTGCCAGCAGGGTCGATAGCAATCAGCCCCAGCATTTT.

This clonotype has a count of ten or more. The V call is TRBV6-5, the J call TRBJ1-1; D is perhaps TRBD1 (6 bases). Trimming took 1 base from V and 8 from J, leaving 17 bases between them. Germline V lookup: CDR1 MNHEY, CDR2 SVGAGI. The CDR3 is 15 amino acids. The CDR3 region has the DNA TGTGCCAGCAGTTACTTGGGGGCCGGCCGGGGGGAAGCTTTCTTT. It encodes CASSYLGAGRGEAFF.

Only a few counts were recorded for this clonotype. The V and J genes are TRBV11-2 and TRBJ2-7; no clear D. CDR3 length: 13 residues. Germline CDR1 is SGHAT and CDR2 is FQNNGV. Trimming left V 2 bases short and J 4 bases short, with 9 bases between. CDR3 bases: TGTGCCAGCAGCTTATACGTTGAGTACGAGCAGTACGTC. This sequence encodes CASSLYVEYEQYV.

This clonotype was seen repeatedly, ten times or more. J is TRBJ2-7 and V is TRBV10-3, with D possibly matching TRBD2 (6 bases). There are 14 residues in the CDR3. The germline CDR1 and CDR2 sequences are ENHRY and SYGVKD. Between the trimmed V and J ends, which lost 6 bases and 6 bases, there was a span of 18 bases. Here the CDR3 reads CAIRVGTDYSEQYF. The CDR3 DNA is TGTGCCATCAGGGTGGGGACGGACTACTCCGAGCAGTACTTC.

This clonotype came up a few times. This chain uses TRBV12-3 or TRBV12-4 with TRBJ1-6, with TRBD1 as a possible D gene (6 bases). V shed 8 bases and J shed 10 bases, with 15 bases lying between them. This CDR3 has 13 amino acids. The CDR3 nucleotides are TGTGCCAGCGCTGGGGGGGCTTGGTCACCCCTCCACTTT. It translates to CASAGGAWSPLHF.

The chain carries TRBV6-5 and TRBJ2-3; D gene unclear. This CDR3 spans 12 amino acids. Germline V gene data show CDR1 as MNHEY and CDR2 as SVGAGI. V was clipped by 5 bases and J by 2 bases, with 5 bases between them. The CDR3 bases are TGTGCCAGCAGTAAGAACACAGATACGCAGTATTTT. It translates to CASSKNTDTQYF.

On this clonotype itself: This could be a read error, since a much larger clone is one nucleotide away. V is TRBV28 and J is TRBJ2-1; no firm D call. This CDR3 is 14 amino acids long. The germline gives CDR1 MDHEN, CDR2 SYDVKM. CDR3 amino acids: CASRKYPQYNEQLF. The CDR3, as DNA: TGTGCCAGCCGGAAATACCCCCAGTACAATGAGCAGCTCTTC.

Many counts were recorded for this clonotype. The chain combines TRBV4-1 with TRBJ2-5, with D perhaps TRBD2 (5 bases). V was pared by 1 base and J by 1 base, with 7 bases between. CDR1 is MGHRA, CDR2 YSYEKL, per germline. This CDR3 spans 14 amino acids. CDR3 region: CASSQGAVQETQYF. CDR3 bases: TGCGCCAGCAGCCAAGGAGCGGTCCAAGAGACCCAGTACTTC.

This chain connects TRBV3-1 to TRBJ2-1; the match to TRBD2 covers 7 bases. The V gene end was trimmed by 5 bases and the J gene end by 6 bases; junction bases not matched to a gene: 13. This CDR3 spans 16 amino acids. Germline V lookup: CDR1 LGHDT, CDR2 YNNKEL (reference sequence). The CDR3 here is CASSRLSGTPPNEQFF. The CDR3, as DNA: TGTGCCAGCAGCAGACTGAGCGGGACCCCCCCCAATGAGCAGTTCTTC.

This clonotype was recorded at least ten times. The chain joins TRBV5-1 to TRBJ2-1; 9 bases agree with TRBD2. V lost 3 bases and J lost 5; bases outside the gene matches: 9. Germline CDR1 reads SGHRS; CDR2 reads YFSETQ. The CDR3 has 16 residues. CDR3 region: CASSSPLAGQHNEQFF. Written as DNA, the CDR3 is TGCGCCAGCAGCTCTCCTCTAGCGGGACAACACAATGAGCAGTTCTTC.

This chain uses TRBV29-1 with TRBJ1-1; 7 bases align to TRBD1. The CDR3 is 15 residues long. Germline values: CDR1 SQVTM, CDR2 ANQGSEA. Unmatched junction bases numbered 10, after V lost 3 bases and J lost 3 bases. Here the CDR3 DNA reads TGCAGCGTTGACCCCGAACAGGGGCTATACACTGAAGCTTTCTTT. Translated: CSVDPEQGLYTEAFF.

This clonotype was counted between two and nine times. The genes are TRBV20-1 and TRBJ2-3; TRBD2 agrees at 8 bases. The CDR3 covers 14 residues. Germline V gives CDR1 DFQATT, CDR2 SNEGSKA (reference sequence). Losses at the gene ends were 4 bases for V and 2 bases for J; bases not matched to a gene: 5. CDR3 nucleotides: TGCAGTGCTACACTAGCGGCCAACACAGATACGCAGTATTTT. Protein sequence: CSATLAANTDTQYF.

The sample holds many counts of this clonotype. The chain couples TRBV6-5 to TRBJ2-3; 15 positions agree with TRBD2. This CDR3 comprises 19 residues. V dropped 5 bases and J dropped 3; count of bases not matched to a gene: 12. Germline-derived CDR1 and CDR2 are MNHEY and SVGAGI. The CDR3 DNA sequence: TGTGCCAGCAGTGCAGTGGGACTAGCGGGGGGTAAGGTGACAGATACGCAGTATTTT. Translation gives CASSAVGLAGGKVTDTQYF.

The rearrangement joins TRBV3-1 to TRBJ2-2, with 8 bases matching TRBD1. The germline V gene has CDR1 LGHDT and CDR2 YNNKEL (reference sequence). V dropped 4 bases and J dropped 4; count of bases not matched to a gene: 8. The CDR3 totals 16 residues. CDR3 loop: CASSPKWTGSTGELFF. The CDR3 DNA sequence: TGTGCCAGCAGCCCTAAGTGGACAGGGAGCACCGGGGAGCTGTTTTTT.

CDR3 in amino acids: CASSTTRTVLQETQYF. CDR3 coding DNA: TGTGCCAGCAGCACCACACGGACAGTACTCCAAGAGACCCAGTACTTC. V usage is TRBV7-8 and J usage is TRBJ2-5; TRBD1 is a possible D gene (6 bases). The V and J ends lost 5 bases and 1 base respectively, with 17 bases between them. CDR3 length equals 16 residues. Germline loops: CDR1 SGHVS, CDR2 FQNEAQ.

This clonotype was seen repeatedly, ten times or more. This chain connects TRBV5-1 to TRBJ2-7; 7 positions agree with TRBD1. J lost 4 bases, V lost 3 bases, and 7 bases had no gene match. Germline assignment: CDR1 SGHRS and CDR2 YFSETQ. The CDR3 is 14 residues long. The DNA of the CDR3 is TGCGCCAGCAGCTCGGGACAGATCGGATACGAGCAGTACTTC. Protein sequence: CASSSGQIGYEQYF.

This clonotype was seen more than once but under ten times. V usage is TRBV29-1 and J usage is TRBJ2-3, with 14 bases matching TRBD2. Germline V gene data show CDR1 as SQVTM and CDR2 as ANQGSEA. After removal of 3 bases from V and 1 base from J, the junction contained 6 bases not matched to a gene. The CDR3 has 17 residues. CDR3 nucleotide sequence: TGCAGCGTTGAGAGGACTAGCGGGAGGCCGGGCACAGATACGCAGTATTTT. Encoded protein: CSVERTSGRPGTDTQYF.

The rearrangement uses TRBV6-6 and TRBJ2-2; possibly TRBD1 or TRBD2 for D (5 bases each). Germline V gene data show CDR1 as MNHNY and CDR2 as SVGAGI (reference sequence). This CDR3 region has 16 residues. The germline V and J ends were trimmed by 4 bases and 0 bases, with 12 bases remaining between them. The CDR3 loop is CASSSGRKANTGELFF. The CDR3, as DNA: TGTGCCAGCAGTTCGGGACGAAAGGCGAACACCGGGGAGCTGTTTTTT.

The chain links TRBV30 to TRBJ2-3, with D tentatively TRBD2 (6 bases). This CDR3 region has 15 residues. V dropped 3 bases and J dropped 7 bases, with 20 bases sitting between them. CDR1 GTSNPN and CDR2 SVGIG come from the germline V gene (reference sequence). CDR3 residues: CAWSGVSGTSNTQYF. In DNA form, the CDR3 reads TGTGCCTGGAGCGGGGTTAGCGGAACCTCGAATACGCAGTATTTT.

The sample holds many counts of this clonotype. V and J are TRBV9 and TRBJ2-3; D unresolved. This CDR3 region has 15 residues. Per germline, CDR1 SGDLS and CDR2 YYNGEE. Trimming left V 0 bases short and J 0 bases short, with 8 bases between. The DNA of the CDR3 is TGTGCCAGCAGCGTAGGGAGCGCCAGCACAGATACGCAGTATTTT. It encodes CASSVGSASTDTQYF.

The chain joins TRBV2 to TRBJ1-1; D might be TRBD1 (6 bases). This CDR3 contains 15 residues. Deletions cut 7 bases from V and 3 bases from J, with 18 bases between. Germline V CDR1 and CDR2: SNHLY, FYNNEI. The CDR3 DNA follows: TGTGCCAGCACCCGTGGGGGGGCTAGGGACACTGAAGCTTTCTTT. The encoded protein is CASTRGGARDTEAFF.

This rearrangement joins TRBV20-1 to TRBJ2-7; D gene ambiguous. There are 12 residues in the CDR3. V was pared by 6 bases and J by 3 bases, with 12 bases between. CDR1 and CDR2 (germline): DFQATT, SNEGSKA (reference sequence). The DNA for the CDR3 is TGCAGTGCCTCGAGGCTTAACTACGAGCAGTACTTC. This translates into CSASRLNYEQYF.